This TCR beta chain was identified during a study of neurological immune-mediated disorders (dated by TCRdb to the late 2010s). Describing the broader study: Peripheral blood TCR-beta repertoires from HTLV-I-associated myelopathy (HAM/TSP) patients, multiple sclerosis patients and healthy controls were compared by UMI-based sequencing. The 85 to 110 TCR-beta libraries included longitudinal samples, technical triplicates and paired sorted CD4+ and CD8+ T-cell subsets alongside PBMC samples. Longitudinal HAM/TSP and healthy donors had 3 time-points each (3-40 month intervals). The cohort was made up of 60 to 75 subjects, consisting of some 15 HAM/TSP patients, around 35 multiple sclerosis patients and approximately 20 healthy controls. Overall results and qualifications from the work: Across subjects, expanded clones never shared an identical CDR3 amino acid sequence, which suggests that the TCR-beta repertoires in every group were private. TCR clonal expansion was highest in HAM/TSP patients and lowest in MS patients, with MS patients falling below even healthy controls.

Judged by its sample share, this clonotype qualifies as medium-sized (0.01 to 0.1%). Its antigen is currently not known. Base qualities are not provided; no much larger clone lies one nucleotide away. cDNA was synthesized by template-switch 5'RACE using a primer with a 10-nucleotide random unique molecular identifier that tagged each TCR transcript. Over 180 million TCR-beta sequences, covering 15-18 subjects, were produced in each sequencing run. Total RNA was extracted with the RNeasy kit. Using the KAPA Real-time Library Amplification kit, TCR-beta VDJ regions were amplified with primers for the TCR constant region and the 5'RACE anchor. A first PCR added sample indexes and Illumina adaptors, and a second PCR then raised library yield. After Ampure bead purification, the TCR product of roughly 650 bp was size-selected on a 2% E-gel SizeSelection system. Before pooling, libraries had their quality checked on a Bioanalyzer, their concentration measured with Qubit, and their quantity determined with the Kapa Library Quantification kit. An Illumina HiSeq 2500 sequenced the libraries paired-end 2 x 150 bp. To increase sequence diversity, roughly 24-31% phiX was spiked into each library pool. On the study's bioinformatics: The quality-filtered reads were processed with the UMI-based MiGEC pipeline, whose error correction step removed more than 75% of the raw TCR sequences. VDJ genes were aligned to IMGT germline references, and clonotypes were defined by unique CDR3 amino acid sequence plus V-J genes. Clonal expansion, Shannon diversity, and CDR3 relatedness (CalcPairwiseDistances, ClusterSamples) were evaluated with VDJtools, and phylogenetic trees were built with CLCbio workbench. Clones with at least 8 unique UMIs were defined as expanded, with this threshold being based on coefficient-of-variation modelling across technical triplicates. TCRdb reprocessing: public reads trimmed at Q25 with fastp, clones called with MiXCR, in-frame beta chains kept. Rows are combined by CDR3 protein, so each entry shows the most common genes and DNA. TCRdb, not the authors, supplied the V and J calls. The sample data list roughly 49,000 distinct CDR3 sequences, and roughly 12% of these were observed just once. The ten largest clones add up to 9% of the sample.

The CDR3, from cysteine to phenylalanine, totals 15 residues. Of all the DNA, just the CDR3 is kept, 45 bases in frame from base 1. V sheds 2 bases and J sheds 2 bases, leaving 10 bases between their ends. Per the germline V gene, SGDLS is the CDR1 and YYNGEE is the CDR2. Interpreted using the paper, the time point label stands for: longitudinal time-point 3. Unsorted PBMC libraries were generated from 2 million PBMCs stored in RNAlater at -80 °C until RNA extraction. Peripheral blood was subjected to Ficoll-Hypaque density gradient centrifugation to isolate PBMCs, which were then cryopreserved in liquid nitrogen.

Material: PBMCs. The TCR sequence derives from a male donor with HTLV-1-associated myelopathy (HAM/TSP). This chain is built from TRBV9 and TRBJ2-2, with an unclear D gene assignment. CDR3 loop: CASSVQAINTGELFF. The sequenced DNA: TGTGCCAGCAGCGTGCAGGCGATAAACACCGGGGAGCTGTTTTTT. Supplemented by the reference TRBV9 and TRBJ2-2 proteins around the CDR3, the complete variable domain is DSGVTQTPKHLITATGQRVTLRCSPRSGDLSVYWYQQSLDQGLQFLIQYYNGEERAKGNILERFSAQQFPDLHSELNLSSLELGDSALYFCASSVQAINTGELFFGEGSRLTVL.